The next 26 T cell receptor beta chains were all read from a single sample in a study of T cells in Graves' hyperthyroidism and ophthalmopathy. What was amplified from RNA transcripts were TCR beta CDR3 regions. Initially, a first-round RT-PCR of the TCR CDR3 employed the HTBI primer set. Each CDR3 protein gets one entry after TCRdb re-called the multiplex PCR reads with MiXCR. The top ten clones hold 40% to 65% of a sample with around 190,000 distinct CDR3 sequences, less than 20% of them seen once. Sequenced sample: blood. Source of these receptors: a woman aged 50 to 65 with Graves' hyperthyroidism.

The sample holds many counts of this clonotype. CDR3 protein: CASSPPMGQGAFETQYF. CDR3 DNA sequence: TGTGCCAGCAGTCCCCCAATGGGACAGGGGGCCTTTGAGACCCAGTACTTC. The gene calls are TRBV12-3 or TRBV12-4 and TRBJ2-5, with 12 bases aligning to TRBD1. Losses at the gene ends were 5 bases for V and 5 bases for J; bases not matched to a gene: 12. There are 17 residues in the CDR3.

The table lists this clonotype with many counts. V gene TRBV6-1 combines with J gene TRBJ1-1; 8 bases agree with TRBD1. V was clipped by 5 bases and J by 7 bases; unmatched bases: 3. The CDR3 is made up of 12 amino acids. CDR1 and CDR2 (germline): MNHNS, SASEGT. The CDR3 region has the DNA TGTGCCAGCAGTTACGACAGGGGTGAAGCTTTCTTT. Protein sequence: CASSYDRGEAFF.

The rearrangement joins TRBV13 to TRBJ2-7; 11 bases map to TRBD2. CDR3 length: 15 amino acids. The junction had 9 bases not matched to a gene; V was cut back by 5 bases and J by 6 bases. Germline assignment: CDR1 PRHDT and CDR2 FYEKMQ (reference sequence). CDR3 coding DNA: TGTGCCAGCAGCCTTAAGGGACTAGCGGAGATCGAGCAGTACTTC. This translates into CASSLKGLAEIEQYF. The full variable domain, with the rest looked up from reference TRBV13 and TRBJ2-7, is AAGVIQSPRHLIKEKRETATLKCYPIPRHDTVYWYQQGPGQDPQFLISFYEKMQSDKGSIPDRFSAQQFSDYHSELNMSSLELGDSALYFCASSLKGLAEIEQYFGPGTRLTVT.

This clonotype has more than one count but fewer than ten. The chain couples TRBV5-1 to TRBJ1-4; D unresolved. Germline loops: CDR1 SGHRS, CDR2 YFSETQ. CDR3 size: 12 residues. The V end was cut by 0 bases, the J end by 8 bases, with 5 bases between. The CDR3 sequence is CASSLGTEKLFF. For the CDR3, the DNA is TGCGCCAGCAGCTTGGGGACCGAAAAACTGTTTTTT.

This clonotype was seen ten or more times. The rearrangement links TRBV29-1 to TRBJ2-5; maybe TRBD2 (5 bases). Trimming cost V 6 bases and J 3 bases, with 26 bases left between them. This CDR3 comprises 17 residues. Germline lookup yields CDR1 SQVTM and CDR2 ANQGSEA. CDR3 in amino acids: CSVTDEVLGGWKETQYF. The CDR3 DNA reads TGCAGCGTGACTGACGAGGTGTTAGGAGGCTGGAAAGAGACCCAGTACTTC.

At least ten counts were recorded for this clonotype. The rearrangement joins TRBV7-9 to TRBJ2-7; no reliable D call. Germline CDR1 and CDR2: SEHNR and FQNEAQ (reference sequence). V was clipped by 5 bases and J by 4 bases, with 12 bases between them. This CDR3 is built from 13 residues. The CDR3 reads CASSDGVGYEQYF. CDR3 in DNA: TGTGCCAGCAGCGATGGCGTAGGATACGAGCAGTACTTC.

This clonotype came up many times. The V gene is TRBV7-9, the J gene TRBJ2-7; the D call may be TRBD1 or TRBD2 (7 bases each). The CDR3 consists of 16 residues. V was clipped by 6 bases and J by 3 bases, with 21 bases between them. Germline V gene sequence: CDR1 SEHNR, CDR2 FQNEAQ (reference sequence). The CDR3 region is CASRAGTAIGGYEQYF. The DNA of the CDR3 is TGTGCCAGCAGAGCGGGGACAGCCATAGGGGGCTACGAGCAGTACTTC.

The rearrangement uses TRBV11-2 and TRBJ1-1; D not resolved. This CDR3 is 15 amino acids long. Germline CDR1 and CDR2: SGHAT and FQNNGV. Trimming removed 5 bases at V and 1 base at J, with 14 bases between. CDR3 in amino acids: CASSPPPTGNTEAFF. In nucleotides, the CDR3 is TGTGCCAGCAGCCCCCCCCCAACGGGGAACACTGAAGCTTTCTTT.

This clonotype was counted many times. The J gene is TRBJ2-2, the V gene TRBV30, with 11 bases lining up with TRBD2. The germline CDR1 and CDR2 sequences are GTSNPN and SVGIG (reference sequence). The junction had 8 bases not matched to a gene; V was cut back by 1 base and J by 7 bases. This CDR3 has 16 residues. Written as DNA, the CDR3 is TGTGCCTGGAGTGCGATCACTAGCGGGAGCGGCGGGGAGCTGTTTTTT. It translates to CAWSAITSGSGGELFF.

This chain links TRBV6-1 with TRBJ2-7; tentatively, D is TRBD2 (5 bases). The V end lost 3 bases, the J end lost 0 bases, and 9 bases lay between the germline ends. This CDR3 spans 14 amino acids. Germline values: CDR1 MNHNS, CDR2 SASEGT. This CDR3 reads CASSELATSYEQYF. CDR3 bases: TGTGCCAGCAGTGAGTTAGCGACCTCCTACGAGCAGTACTTC.

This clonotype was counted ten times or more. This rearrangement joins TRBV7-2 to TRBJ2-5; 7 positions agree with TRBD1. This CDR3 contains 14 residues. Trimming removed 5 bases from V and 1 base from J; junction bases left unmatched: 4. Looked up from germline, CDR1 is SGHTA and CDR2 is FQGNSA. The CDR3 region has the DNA TGTGCCAGCAGCATAAACAGGGGCCAAGAGACCCAGTACTTC. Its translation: CASSINRGQETQYF. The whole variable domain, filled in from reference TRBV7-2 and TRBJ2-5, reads GAGVSQSPSNKVTEKGKDVELRCDPISGHTALYWYRQSLGQGLEFLIYFQGNSAPDKSGLPSDRFSAERTGGSVSTLTIQRTQQEDSAVYLCASSINRGQETQYFGPGTRLLVL.

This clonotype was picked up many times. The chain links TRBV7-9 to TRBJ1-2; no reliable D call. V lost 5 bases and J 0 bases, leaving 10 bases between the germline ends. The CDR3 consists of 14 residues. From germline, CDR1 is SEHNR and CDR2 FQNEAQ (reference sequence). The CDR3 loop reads CASSVDGANYGYTF. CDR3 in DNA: TGTGCCAGCAGCGTAGACGGAGCTAACTATGGCTACACCTTC.

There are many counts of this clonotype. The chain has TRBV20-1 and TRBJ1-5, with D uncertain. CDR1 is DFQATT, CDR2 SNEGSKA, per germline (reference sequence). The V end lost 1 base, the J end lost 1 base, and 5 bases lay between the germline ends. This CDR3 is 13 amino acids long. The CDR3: CSARVLSNQPQHF. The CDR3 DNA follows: TGCAGTGCTAGAGTCCTCAGCAATCAGCCCCAGCATTTT.

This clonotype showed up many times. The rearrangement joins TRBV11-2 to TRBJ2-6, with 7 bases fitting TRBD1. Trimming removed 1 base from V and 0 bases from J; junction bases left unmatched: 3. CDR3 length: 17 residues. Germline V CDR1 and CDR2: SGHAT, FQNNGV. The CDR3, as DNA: TGTGCCAGCAGCTTAGTCCCAGGGGGCTCTGGGGCCAACGTCCTGACTTTC. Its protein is CASSLVPGGSGANVLTF.

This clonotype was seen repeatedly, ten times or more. CDR3 DNA sequence: TGTGCCAGCTTGAAGACTAGCGGGAGGCCAGATACGCAGTATTTT. Its translation is CASLKTSGRPDTQYF. The gene calls are TRBV2 and TRBJ2-3; TRBD2 matches 13 bases. Germline values: CDR1 SNHLY, CDR2 FYNNEI. With 8 bases clipped from V and 4 bases from J, the junction kept 6 bases outside the gene matches. The CDR3 sequence is 15 residues long.

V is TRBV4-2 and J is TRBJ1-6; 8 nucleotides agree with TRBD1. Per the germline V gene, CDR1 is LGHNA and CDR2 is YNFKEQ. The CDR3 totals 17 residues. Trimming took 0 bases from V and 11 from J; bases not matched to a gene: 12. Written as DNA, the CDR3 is TGTGCCAGCAGCCAAGATCCAGGACAGGGTAGTTTGACACCCCTCCACTTT. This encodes CASSQDPGQGSLTPLHF.

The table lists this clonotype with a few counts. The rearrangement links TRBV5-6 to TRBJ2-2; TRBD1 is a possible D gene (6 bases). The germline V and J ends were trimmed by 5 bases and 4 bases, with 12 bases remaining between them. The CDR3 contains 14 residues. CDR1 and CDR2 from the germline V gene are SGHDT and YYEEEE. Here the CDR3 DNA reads TGTGCCAGCAGTTATATAGGGGGCACCGGGGAGCTGTTTTTT. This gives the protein CASSYIGGTGELFF.

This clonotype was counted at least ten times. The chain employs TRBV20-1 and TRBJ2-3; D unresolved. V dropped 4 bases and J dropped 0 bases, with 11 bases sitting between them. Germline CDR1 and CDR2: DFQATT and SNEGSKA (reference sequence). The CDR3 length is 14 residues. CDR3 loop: CSAKGTSSTDTQYF. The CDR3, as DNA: TGCAGTGCTAAGGGAACAAGTAGCACAGATACGCAGTATTTT.

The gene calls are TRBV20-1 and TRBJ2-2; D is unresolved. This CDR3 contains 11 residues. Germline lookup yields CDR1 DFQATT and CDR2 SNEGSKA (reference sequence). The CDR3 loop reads CSVEQPGELFF. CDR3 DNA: TGCAGCGTTGAACAGCCCGGGGAGCTGTTTTTT.

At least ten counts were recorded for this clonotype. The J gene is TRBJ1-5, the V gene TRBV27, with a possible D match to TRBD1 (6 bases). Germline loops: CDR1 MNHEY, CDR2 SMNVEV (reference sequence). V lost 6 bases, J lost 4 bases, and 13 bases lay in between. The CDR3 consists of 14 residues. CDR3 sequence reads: CASSTGFGNQPQHF. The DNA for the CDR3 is TGTGCCAGCAGCACAGGGTTTGGAAATCAGCCCCAGCATTTT.

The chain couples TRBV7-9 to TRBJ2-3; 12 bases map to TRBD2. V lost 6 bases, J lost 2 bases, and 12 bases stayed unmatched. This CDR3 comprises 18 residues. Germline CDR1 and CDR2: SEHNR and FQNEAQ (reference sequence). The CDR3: CASSRLAGGQMVTDTQYF. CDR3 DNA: TGTGCCAGCAGTCGTCTAGCGGGAGGGCAAATGGTCACAGATACGCAGTATTTT.

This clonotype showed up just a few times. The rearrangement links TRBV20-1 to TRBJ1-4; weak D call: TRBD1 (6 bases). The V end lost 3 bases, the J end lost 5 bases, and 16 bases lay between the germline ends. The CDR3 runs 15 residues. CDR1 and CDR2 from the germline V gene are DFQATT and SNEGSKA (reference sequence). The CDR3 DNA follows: TGCAGTGCTAGCCCTTTCGGACAGCAAAATGAAAAACTGTTTTTT. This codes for CSASPFGQQNEKLFF.

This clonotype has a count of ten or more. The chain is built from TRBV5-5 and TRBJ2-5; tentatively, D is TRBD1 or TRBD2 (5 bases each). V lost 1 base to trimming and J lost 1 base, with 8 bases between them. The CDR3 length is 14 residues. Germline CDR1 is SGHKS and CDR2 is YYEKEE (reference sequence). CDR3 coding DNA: TGTGCCAGCAGCTTGTGGGACGGCCAAGAGACCCAGTACTTC. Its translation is CASSLWDGQETQYF.

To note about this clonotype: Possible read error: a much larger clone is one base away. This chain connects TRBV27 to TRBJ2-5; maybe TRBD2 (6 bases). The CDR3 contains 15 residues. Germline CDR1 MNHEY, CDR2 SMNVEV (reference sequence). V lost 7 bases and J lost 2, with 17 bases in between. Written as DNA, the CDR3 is TGTGCCAGCAAAGACACATTAGCGGTACAAGAGACCCAGTACTTC. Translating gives CASKDTLAVQETQYF.

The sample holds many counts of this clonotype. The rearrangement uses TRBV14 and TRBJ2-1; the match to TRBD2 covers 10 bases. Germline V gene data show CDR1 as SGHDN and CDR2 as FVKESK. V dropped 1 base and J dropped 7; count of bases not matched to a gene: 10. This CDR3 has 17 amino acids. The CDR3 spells CASSQGWGASGRNEQFF. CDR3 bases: TGTGCCAGCAGCCAAGGGTGGGGGGCTAGCGGGAGAAATGAGCAGTTCTTC.

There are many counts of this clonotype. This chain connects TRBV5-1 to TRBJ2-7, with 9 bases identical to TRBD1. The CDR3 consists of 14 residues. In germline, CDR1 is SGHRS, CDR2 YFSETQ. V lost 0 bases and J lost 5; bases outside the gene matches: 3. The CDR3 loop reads CASSLAGTGNEQYF. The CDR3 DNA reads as TGCGCCAGCAGCTTGGCGGGGACAGGGAACGAGCAGTACTTC. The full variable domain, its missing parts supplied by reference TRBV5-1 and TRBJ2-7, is KAGVTQTPRYLIKTRGQQVTLSCSPISGHRSVSWYQQTPGQGLQFLFEYFSETQRNKGNFPGRFSGRQFSNSRSEMNVSTLELGDSALYLCASSLAGTGNEQYFGPGTRLTVT.